The present entry profiles one TCR beta chain with its context. Its antigen is undetermined. TCRdb's table, derived via immunoSEQ multiplex PCR, lists solely in-frame clones and lacks some. This sample has around 2,000,000 clones; 85% to 95% occur once, and the top ten carry 1.7%. These data originate in a study of shared clonotypes between healthy human individuals. Positively selected for CCR7, the CD45RO-negative cells used as naive CD8 cells excluded terminally differentiated effector memory CD45RA+ cells. Nashville, Tennessee was home to all donors, each a Caucasian adult. CDR3 length equals 17 residues. Germline V gene lookup returns CDR1 MDHEN and CDR2 SYDVKM. Trimming removed 2 bases from V and 5 bases from J; junction bases left unmatched: 14. Study-level points and caveats: Since donors were few, the genetic and exposure-history diversity represented was limited.

The TCR originated in a man between 18 and 29 years old in good health. Some clones in this sample may be carry-over from other donors' samples. The specimen was naive CD8+ T cells from PBMCs. V usage is TRBV28 and J usage is TRBJ2-5, with 7 positions matching TRBD1. CDR3 nucleotide sequence: TGTGCCAGCAGTTTACGTTCCAATGACAGGGTTGGGGAGACCCAGTACTTC. Translation gives CASSLRSNDRVGETQYF.